These 23 T cell receptor beta chains originate from one sample sequenced in a study of cytomegalovirus exposure and HLA in healthy donors. Both 60 Vbeta primers and 13 Jbeta primers went into the PCR. TCRdb's table, derived via immunoSEQ multiplex PCR, lists solely in-frame clones and lacks some. The sample records about 100,000 clones, roughly three fifths being singletons. The sample consisted of PBMCs. These receptors were taken from a human donor in good health.

The V call is TRBV5-1, the J call TRBJ2-3; weak D call: TRBD2 (5 bases). The CDR3 consists of 17 residues. The germline CDR1 and CDR2 sequences are SGHRS and YFSETQ. Trimming left V 1 base short and J 6 bases short, with 21 bases between. The CDR3 here is CASSLNPSAGLRDTQYF. DNA for the CDR3: TGCGCCAGCAGCTTGAACCCTTCGGCCGGACTTCGGGATACGCAGTATTTT.

V is TRBV7-9 and J is TRBJ2-7; 7 bases agree with TRBD2. V lost 8 bases, J lost 5 bases, and 12 bases stayed unmatched. CDR1 and CDR2 (germline): SEHNR, FQNEAQ (reference sequence). This CDR3 comprises 14 residues. CDR3 sequence: CASCPGLNGDEQYF. CDR3 nucleotide sequence: TGTGCCAGCTGCCCGGGACTAAACGGTGACGAGCAGTACTTC.

This clone was counted between two and nine times. The chain carries TRBV28 and TRBJ1-4; no clear D. The CDR3 spans 15 residues. Germline V gene sequence: CDR1 MDHEN, CDR2 SYDVKM. Deletions cut 8 bases from V and 0 bases from J, with 13 bases between. Here the CDR3 DNA reads TGTGCCAGCGGAAGCCTAGGAGCAACTAATGAAAAACTGTTTTTT. Protein sequence: CASGSLGATNEKLFF.

The chain's CDR3 is CARSVDRGDYGYTF. The CDR3 nucleotides are TGTGCCAGAAGCGTCGACAGGGGGGACTATGGCTACACCTTC. The chain joins TRBV5-3 to TRBJ1-2, with 9 bases matching TRBD1. TRBV5-3 is recorded as an ORF, its role being uncertain. CDR3 size: 14 residues. Losses at the gene ends were 4 bases for V and 3 bases for J; bases not matched to a gene: 4.

CDR3 sequence: CASGLVRSGQGNSRTEAFF. The CDR3 region has the DNA TGTGCTAGTGGTTTGGTGCGTTCGGGACAGGGCAATTCGCGCACTGAAGCTTTCTTT. The V gene is TRBV12-5, the J gene TRBJ1-1, with TRBD1 matching 9 bases. CDR1 is LGHNT and CDR2 is FRNRAP in the germline V gene. The CDR3 covers 19 residues. Losses at the gene ends were 0 bases for V and 4 bases for J; bases not matched to a gene: 15.

Only one count was recorded for this clone. The CDR3 reads CASSPTLGQGDEQYF. CDR3 coding DNA: TGCGCCAGCAGCCCTACCCTCGGACAGGGCGACGAGCAGTACTTC. V gene TRBV5-1 combines with J gene TRBJ2-7; 8 bases are a match to TRBD1. After removal of 4 bases from V and 5 bases from J, the junction contained 11 bases not matched to a gene. The CDR3 runs to 15 residues. CDR1 and CDR2 from the germline V gene are SGHRS and YFSETQ.

The CDR3 spells CASSPDRGDYNYGYTF. DNA for the CDR3: TGTGCCAGCAGCCCCGATCGGGGGGATTATAACTATGGCTACACCTTC. The chain combines TRBV27 with TRBJ1-2, with a tentative D call TRBD1 (5 bases). Germline V lookup: CDR1 MNHEY, CDR2 SMNVEV (reference sequence). This CDR3 region has 16 residues. Deletions cut 6 bases from V and 1 base from J, with 18 bases between.

The rearrangement uses TRBV19 and TRBJ2-2; 9 nucleotides line up with TRBD2. Germline V gives CDR1 LNHDA, CDR2 SQIVND (reference sequence). The length of the CDR3 is 16 residues. V lost 3 bases, J lost 6 bases, and 8 bases stayed unmatched. CDR3 coding DNA: TGTGCCAGTAGTATTTCCGCGGGAGGGTTATCCGGGGAGCTGTTTTTT. This gives the protein CASSISAGGLSGELFF.

The chain couples TRBV30 to TRBJ1-1; TRBD1 is a possible D gene (6 bases). Germline lookup yields CDR1 GTSNPN and CDR2 SVGIG (reference sequence). The CDR3 has 17 amino acids. V was clipped by 3 bases and J by 0 bases, with 20 bases between them. The CDR3 region is CAWRGGTGRIMNTEAFF. The CDR3 coding sequence is TGTGCCTGGAGAGGGGGTACGGGACGGATAATGAACACTGAAGCTTTCTTT.

The CDR3 DNA follows: TGTGCCAGCAGTGCGGGGGGCGCAGGAGAGACCCAGTACTTC. Residues: CASSAGGAGETQYF. The chain has TRBV2 and TRBJ2-5, with D perhaps TRBD2 (7 bases). Per germline, CDR1 SNHLY and CDR2 FYNNEI. V was clipped by 4 bases and J by 4 bases, with 13 bases between them. This CDR3 comprises 14 residues.

This chain connects TRBV9 to TRBJ2-7; possibly TRBD1 for D (5 bases). V was clipped by 0 bases and J by 2 bases, with 9 bases between them. Germline CDR1 is SGDLS and CDR2 is YYNGEE. The CDR3 runs 14 residues. In nucleotides, the CDR3 is TGTGCCAGCAGCGTAGGCAGGGTTCCCTACGAGCAGTACTTC. This sequence encodes CASSVGRVPYEQYF.

The CDR3 DNA reads TGTGCCAGCAGCTCCATCGGACAGGGTGATGAAAAACTGTTTTTT. It codes for CASSSIGQGDEKLFF. This chain links TRBV11-2 with TRBJ1-4; 8 bases agree with TRBD1. CDR3 length equals 15 residues. Germline values: CDR1 SGHAT, CDR2 FQNNGV. Germline trimming cut 4 bases from V and 6 bases from J; bases unmatched to any gene: 7.

The rearrangement links TRBV9 to TRBJ2-5; 10 bases are shared with TRBD2. V lost 0 bases and J lost 5; bases outside the gene matches: 4. Germline CDR1 SGDLS, CDR2 YYNGEE. The CDR3 has 15 residues. CDR3 sequence: CASSVEVAGGETQYF. Written as DNA, the CDR3 is TGTGCCAGCAGCGTAGAGGTAGCGGGAGGCGAGACCCAGTACTTC.

The rearrangement links TRBV27 to TRBJ2-1; TRBD1 aligns across 8 bases. The CDR3 is 13 residues long. In germline, CDR1 is MNHEY, CDR2 SMNVEV (reference sequence). Germline trimming cut 4 bases from V and 10 bases from J; bases unmatched to any gene: 6. This CDR3 is CASSSRGRSEQFF. The CDR3, as DNA: TGTGCCAGCAGTTCCAGGGGGCGCAGCGAGCAGTTCTTC.

This clone was recorded once. This chain uses TRBV5-6 with TRBJ1-2; 7 nucleotides line up with TRBD1. Germline V gene lookup returns CDR1 SGHDT and CDR2 YYEEEE. V was clipped by 4 bases and J by 4 bases; unmatched bases: 4. The CDR3 covers 13 residues. The CDR3 loop reads CASSPGQSYGYTF. DNA of the CDR3: TGTGCCAGCAGCCCGGGACAGAGCTATGGCTACACCTTC.

The chain links TRBV4-1 to TRBJ2-6; D ambiguous. V lost 1 base and J lost 7, with 11 bases in between. CDR3 length equals 15 residues. Germline lookup yields CDR1 MGHRA and CDR2 YSYEKL. CDR3 region: CASSQGLLGANVLTF. CDR3 sequence (DNA): TGCGCCAGCAGCCAAGGGCTTCTAGGAGCCAACGTCCTGACTTTC.

The chain links TRBV29-1 to TRBJ2-1, with TRBD2 identical over 14 bases. In germline, CDR1 is SQVTM, CDR2 ANQGSEA. This CDR3 contains 16 residues. Unmatched junction bases numbered 8, after V lost 2 bases and J lost 8 bases. In DNA, the CDR3 is TGCAGCGTTGAACCGGGACTAGCGGGAGTTCAAGATGAGCAGTTCTTC. Translated: CSVEPGLAGVQDEQFF.

This chain connects TRBV30 to TRBJ1-1; D gene ambiguous. The CDR3 covers 14 residues. Germline V gene lookup returns CDR1 GTSNPN and CDR2 SVGIG (reference sequence). V lost 5 bases, J lost 0 bases, and 13 bases lay in between. The DNA for the CDR3 is TGTGCCTGGGCCCGGACGGGAATGAACACTGAAGCTTTCTTT. Amino acid sequence: CAWARTGMNTEAFF.

This sequence joins TRBV28 and TRBJ2-5; D not resolved. Germline V CDR1 and CDR2: MDHEN, SYDVKM. The CDR3 sequence is 15 residues long. V lost 3 bases, J lost 2 bases, and 13 bases lay in between. The CDR3 bases are TGTGCCAGCAGTTTGTCCTCGGGTATTCAAGAGACCCAGTACTTC. Protein product: CASSLSSGIQETQYF. The variable domain in full, completed from reference TRBV28 and TRBJ2-5, reads DVKVTQSSRYLVKRTGEKVFLECVQDMDHENMFWYRQDPGLGLRLIYFSYDVKMKEKGDIPEGYSVSREKKERFSLILESASTNQTSMYLCASSLSSGIQETQYFGPGTRLLVL.

The V call is TRBV2, the J call TRBJ2-5, with 15 positions matching TRBD2. Near its end, the DNA agrees better with TRBJ2-7, so the J call may be wrong. This CDR3 region has 17 residues. CDR1 and CDR2 from the germline V gene are SNHLY and FYNNEI. This CDR3 is CARPPWTSGRVPYEQYF. CDR3 nucleotide sequence: TGTGCCAGACCCCCGTGGACTAGCGGGAGGGTTCCCTACGAGCAGTACTTC.

The chain joins TRBV9 to TRBJ2-3; TRBD2 aligns across 8 bases. CDR3 length: 19 residues. The germline V gene has CDR1 SGDLS and CDR2 YYNGEE. J was trimmed by 6 bases and V by 0 bases; bases with no gene match: 18. The CDR3 here is CASSVEGDHSRGVPDTQYF. The CDR3 coding sequence is TGTGCCAGCAGCGTAGAAGGGGACCATTCGCGGGGGGTACCGGATACGCAGTATTTT.

The CDR3 is CAISESGGYTQYF. CDR3 bases: TGTGCCATCAGTGAGTCGGGCGGGTATACGCAGTATTTT. The J gene is TRBJ2-3, the V gene TRBV10-3; possibly TRBD2 for D (5 bases). Germline V gene sequence: CDR1 ENHRY, CDR2 SYGVKD. This CDR3 spans 13 amino acids. The V end was cut by 0 bases, the J end by 7 bases, with 8 bases between.

The chain carries TRBV2 and TRBJ2-1; D uncertain. The germline V and J ends were trimmed by 6 bases and 8 bases, with 11 bases remaining between them. The CDR3 is made up of 12 amino acids. Germline V CDR1 and CDR2: SNHLY, FYNNEI. Here the CDR3 DNA reads TGTGCCAGCAGCTCCGTGAGGCATGAGCAGTTCTTC. It is translated as CASSSVRHEQFF.